What follows are 21 T cell receptor beta chains derived from one specimen sequenced in a study of shared clonotypes between healthy human individuals. Some clones are missing from TCRdb's copy, which holds only in-frame ones; the method was immunoSEQ multiplex PCR. The repertoire has just over 95,000 clones, around 67% of them found once; the top ten carry about 48%. The source material was memory CD8+ T cells sorted from blood. Subset noted: CD45RO+ cells pooled with CCR7-negative TemRA cells. These receptors all come from a man aged 30-40 years in good health.

The J gene is TRBJ2-7, the V gene TRBV27; 10 bases agree with TRBD1. The CDR3 has 17 amino acids. Looked up from germline, CDR1 is MNHEY and CDR2 is SMNVEV (reference sequence). The trim removed 4 bases at V and 3 bases at J, leaving 12 bases unmatched. The chain's CDR3 is CASSSIIQRDRGYEQYF. Here the CDR3 DNA reads TGTGCCAGCAGTTCCATAATACAACGGGACAGGGGCTACGAGCAGTACTTC.

As regards this clone: This likely came from a read error, as a far larger clone is one base away. The gene calls are TRBV2 and TRBJ2-7; 7 bases align to TRBD1. V lost 5 bases, J lost 2 bases, and 3 bases stayed unmatched. Germline V lookup: CDR1 SNHLY, CDR2 FYNNEI. The CDR3 spans 13 residues. This CDR3 reads CASSHTGAYEQYF. CDR3 nucleotides: TGTGCCAGCAGTCATACAGGGGCCTACGAGCAGTACTTC.

Points on this clone: This may arise from a read error, as a much more abundant clone is one base away. The sample has other DNA sequences that encode this CDR3 too. V and J are TRBV28 and TRBJ2-7; D possibly matches TRBD1 or TRBD2 (5 bases each). Germline lookup yields CDR1 MDHEN and CDR2 SYDVKM. The CDR3 is 12 residues long. Trimming left V 5 bases short and J 3 bases short, with 8 bases between. The CDR3 sequence is CASSGTGYEQYF. The CDR3 DNA reads as TGTGCCAGCAGTGGGACGGGCTACGAGCAGTACTTC.

The sample holds many counts of this clone. The V and J genes are TRBV6-4 and TRBJ2-5; D is unclear. V lost 2 bases and J 6 bases, leaving 1 base between the germline ends. The CDR3 loop spans 10 amino acids. The germline V gene has CDR1 MRHNA and CDR2 SNTAGT. CDR3 DNA sequence: TGTGCCAGCAGTGACAAGACCCAGTACTTC. It codes for CASSDKTQYF.

Worth noting for this clone: One base separates it from a far larger clone, so it is likely a read error. This chain links TRBV7-6 with TRBJ1-1, with a possible D match to TRBD1 (5 bases). Looked up from germline, CDR1 is SGHVS and CDR2 is FNYEAQ. There are 14 residues in the CDR3. CDR3 coding DNA: TGTGCCAACAGCTTAAGTTCGGGGGGAACTGAAGCTTTCTTT. Translating gives CANSLSSGGTEAFF.

The genes are TRBV27 and TRBJ2-1, with 9 nucleotides matching TRBD2. This CDR3 spans 14 amino acids. The junction had 7 bases not matched to a gene; V was cut back by 6 bases and J by 7 bases. Germline lookup yields CDR1 MNHEY and CDR2 SMNVEV (reference sequence). The CDR3 DNA is TGTGCCAGCAGCCCGGCGGGAGGGCCTAATGAGCAGTTCTTC. Translating gives CASSPAGGPNEQFF.

This rearrangement joins TRBV6-5 to TRBJ1-1; D possibly corresponds to TRBD1 (6 bases). The CDR3 is made up of 13 amino acids. V lost 0 bases, J lost 4 bases, and 6 bases lay in between. Looked up from germline, CDR1 is MNHEY and CDR2 is SVGAGI. CDR3 nucleotides: TGTGCCAGCAGTTACTCAGGGGGCACTGAAGCTTTCTTT. It codes for CASSYSGGTEAFF.

The V call is TRBV6-1, the J call TRBJ2-5; D gene ambiguous. Deletions cut 2 bases from V and 9 bases from J, with 13 bases between. Germline V gene data show CDR1 as MNHNS and CDR2 as SASEGT. This CDR3 has 13 amino acids. CDR3 sequence (DNA): TGTGCCAGCAGTGAAAATGACCGGTGGGCCCAGTACTTC. Translated, it gives CASSENDRWAQYF.

This rearrangement joins TRBV9 to TRBJ2-2, with 7 bases identical to TRBD2. Germline values: CDR1 SGDLS, CDR2 YYNGEE. Trimming cost V 3 bases and J 6 bases; bases outside gene matches: 2. The CDR3 contains 13 residues. In DNA, the CDR3 is TGTGCCAGCAGCGAGACTAGCCCCGGGGAGCTGTTTTTT. Translated: CASSETSPGELFF.

V usage is TRBV5-8 and J usage is TRBJ2-7; no definite D call. Germline assignment: CDR1 SGHTS and CDR2 YDEGEE. This CDR3 contains 11 residues. Trimming stripped 4 bases from V and 6 bases from J, with 8 bases between. The chain's CDR3 is CASSLGLEQYF. DNA of the CDR3: TGTGCCAGCAGCCTCGGGCTCGAGCAGTACTTC. Together with reference TRBV5-8 and TRBJ2-7, the CDR3 gives the full variable domain: EAGVTQSPTHLIKTRGQQATLRCSPISGHTSVYWYQQALGLGLQFLLWYDEGEERNRGNFPPRFSGRQFPNYSSELNVNALELEDSALYLCASSLGLEQYFGPGTRLTVT.

The rearrangement joins TRBV7-2 to TRBJ2-3, with 13 bases aligning to TRBD2. The junction had 4 bases not matched to a gene; V was cut back by 4 bases and J by 6 bases. Germline assignment: CDR1 SGHTA and CDR2 FQGNSA. The CDR3 runs 15 residues. This CDR3 is CASSWTSGSKDTQYF. CDR3 DNA: TGTGCCAGCAGCTGGACTAGCGGGAGTAAGGATACGCAGTATTTT.

V is TRBV28 and J is TRBJ2-7; D call uncertain. CDR1 is MDHEN and CDR2 is SYDVKM in the germline V gene. V lost 6 bases, J lost 6 bases, and 12 bases lay in between. This CDR3 spans 12 amino acids. DNA of the CDR3: TGTGCCAGCAGCCTATGGTGGGGCGAGCAGTACTTC. Amino acids: CASSLWWGEQYF. The full variable domain, rest sourced from reference TRBV28 and TRBJ2-7, is DVKVTQSSRYLVKRTGEKVFLECVQDMDHENMFWYRQDPGLGLRLIYFSYDVKMKEKGDIPEGYSVSREKKERFSLILESASTNQTSMYLCASSLWWGEQYFGPGTRLTVT.

The chain recombines TRBV7-9 with TRBJ2-7; D is undetermined. The CDR3 contains 11 residues. CDR1 SEHNR and CDR2 FQNEAQ come from the germline V gene (reference sequence). The V end lost 6 bases, the J end lost 3 bases, and 6 bases lay between the germline ends. The DNA of the CDR3 is TGTGCCAGCAGGACCAGCTACGAGCAGTACTTC. Translated: CASRTSYEQYF.

The chain joins TRBV11-3 to TRBJ2-1; D unresolved. Germline V gene data show CDR1 as SGHNT and CDR2 as YENEEA. Trimming took 0 bases from V and 7 from J, leaving 7 bases between them. The CDR3 contains 13 residues. The CDR3 coding sequence is TGTGCCAGCAGCTTAGAACTTCGGAATGAGCAGTTCTTC. This encodes CASSLELRNEQFF.

Here the CDR3 reads CASSFVRAYNEQFF. CDR3 in DNA: TGTGCCAGCAGCTTCGTGAGGGCCTACAATGAGCAGTTCTTC. This chain uses TRBV7-9 with TRBJ2-1; tentative D call: TRBD2 (5 bases). Trimming shortened V by 3 bases and J by 2 bases, and 8 bases separated the two germline ends. The CDR3 covers 14 residues. Germline V gene sequence: CDR1 SEHNR, CDR2 FQNEAQ (reference sequence).

The CDR3 DNA reads TGTGCCAGCAGCGTTTCACATGTACCACTGGAGCAGTTCTTC. Translating it yields CASSVSHVPLEQFF. The chain joins TRBV9 to TRBJ2-1; unclear D gene. The germline V gene has CDR1 SGDLS and CDR2 YYNGEE. Trimming shortened V by 2 bases and J by 10 bases, and 16 bases separated the two germline ends. CDR3 size: 14 residues.

This chain links TRBV25-1 with TRBJ2-1, with 7 nucleotides matching TRBD1. Germline lookup yields CDR1 MGHDK and CDR2 SYGVNS. The CDR3 spans 14 residues. The V segment lost 7 bases and the J segment 3 bases; nucleotides outside the gene matches: 6. The DNA for the CDR3 is TGTGCCAGCAACCAGGGGGTCAGCTACAATGAGCAGTTCTTC. Protein sequence: CASNQGVSYNEQFF.

The chain joins TRBV9 to TRBJ2-7, with D uncertain. The ends were cut back, 0 bases at V and 2 bases at J, with 6 bases in the middle. Germline CDR1 is SGDLS and CDR2 is YYNGEE. CDR3 size: 13 residues. In nucleotides, the CDR3 is TGTGCCAGCAGCGTAGATTCCCCCTACGAGCAGTACTTC. Its translation is CASSVDSPYEQYF.

The V and J genes are TRBV11-2 and TRBJ2-5, with 10 bases identical to TRBD2. Germline V lookup: CDR1 SGHAT, CDR2 FQNNGV. CDR3 length: 15 amino acids. V lost 7 bases to trimming and J lost 3 bases; unmatched junction nucleotides: 8. The CDR3 loop reads CASTPGLASKETQYF. The CDR3 DNA reads TGTGCCAGCACCCCGGGACTAGCGAGTAAAGAGACCCAGTACTTC.

The sample holds one count of this clone. The chain combines TRBV18 with TRBJ2-7; 7 bases align to TRBD1. Germline trimming cut 4 bases from V and 2 bases from J; bases unmatched to any gene: 5. The germline V gene encodes CDR1 KGHSH and CDR2 LQKENI. This CDR3 has 14 amino acids. For the CDR3, the DNA is TGTGCCAGCTCACTAGAACAGGGGCCCTACGAGCAGTACTTC. This translates into CASSLEQGPYEQYF.

The rearrangement uses TRBV27 and TRBJ1-4, with D hard to call. The CDR3 spans 14 residues. Trimming shortened V by 2 bases and J by 7 bases, and 11 bases separated the two germline ends. Germline V lookup: CDR1 MNHEY, CDR2 SMNVEV (reference sequence). The CDR3 DNA reads as TGTGCCAGCAGTTTACTCGGGGAAGGTGAAAAACTGTTTTTT. Its translation is CASSLLGEGEKLFF.